This T cell receptor (beta chain) was captured in a study of blood T cell repertoires in COVID-19 (dated by TCRdb to the early 2020s). Background on the whole study: Samples covering the acute and convalescent phases of COVID-19 were provided by collaborators in the United States, Italy and Spain. The material from the prospective study consisted of cDNA or gDNA derived from T cells, B-cell-depleted T cells, or PBMCs. The dataset comprised deeply sampled blood TCRbeta repertoires from subjects exposed to, actively infected with, or recovered from COVID-19. The repertoires were released in a freely available public database intended as a resource for research on the immune response to SARS-CoV-2. Samples came from the ongoing ImmuneRACE study (first 160 participants) plus 1,254 subjects from 6 global collaborators. Nearly every sample came with metadata listing a de-identified subject ID, COVID-19 status, age in years and sex. Where available, HLA class I and class II types were obtained from metadata supplied by the sample provider rather than from assay-based typing.

TCRbeta CDR3 regions were amplified from genomic DNA using the immunoSEQ Assay, a bias-controlled multiplex PCR. As for the authors' bioinformatics: The number of nucleated cells in each sample was estimated by amplification of reference gene primers within the assay. To quantify the absolute abundance of each unique TCRbeta CDR3 rearrangement, sequence reads were collapsed and filtered. Productive Simpson clonality was computed per sample as the square root of Simpson's diversity index over productive rearrangements. TCRdb took this table from immuneACCESS and kept in-frame rearrangements with V and J called. Such tables lack part of the clones; where checked against another copy, unresolved V genes explain under half of the gap, and the rest is unexplained. Clone size and V and J calls were adopted from that table, with D and trimming inferred from the DNA. The sample table shows approximately 250,000 clones, and about 87% are seen once. Clones ranked in the top ten supply approximately 4% of the sample.

In the prospective study, participants were about 18 to 100 years old, resided in about two dozen geographic areas of the United States, and were enrolled through a virtual design. In the prospective study, participants were assigned to cohorts based on the clinical history participants reported in a screening survey and a study questionnaire. Mobile phlebotomists in the prospective study collected whole blood, serum and a nasopharyngeal or oropharyngeal swab from every participant. Participants in the prospective study had the option to provide additional blood draws and questionnaires over a roughly 2-month period. Blood samples from the prospective study were shipped frozen or at room temperature prior to DNA extraction. Results and caveats for the whole study, not just this receptor: The quantity of clinical and demographic metadata differed by source and by participant and was supplied without curation.

About this clone itself: Its cognate antigen has yet to be identified. Within one base of it there is no much larger clone, and no base qualities were kept.

As encoded in the germline V gene, CDR1 is MDHEN while CDR2 is SYDVKM. Inclusive of the bounding cysteine and phenylalanine, the CDR3 is 15 residues long. Only CDR3 DNA is held: 45 bases, read in frame from base 1. Trimming takes 5 bases from V and 4 bases from J, and the germline ends sit 12 bases apart. The chain links TRBV28 with TRBJ1-6, with the D gene too uncertain to name. This TCR was sampled from a woman in her 30s with acute COVID-19. The sequencing sample was made of PBMCs or T cells enriched from blood (not recorded which). In nucleotides, the sequence is TGTGCCAGCAGTACGAACAGCGGTTATAATTCACCCCTCCACTTT. This translates into CASSTNSGYNSPLHF.